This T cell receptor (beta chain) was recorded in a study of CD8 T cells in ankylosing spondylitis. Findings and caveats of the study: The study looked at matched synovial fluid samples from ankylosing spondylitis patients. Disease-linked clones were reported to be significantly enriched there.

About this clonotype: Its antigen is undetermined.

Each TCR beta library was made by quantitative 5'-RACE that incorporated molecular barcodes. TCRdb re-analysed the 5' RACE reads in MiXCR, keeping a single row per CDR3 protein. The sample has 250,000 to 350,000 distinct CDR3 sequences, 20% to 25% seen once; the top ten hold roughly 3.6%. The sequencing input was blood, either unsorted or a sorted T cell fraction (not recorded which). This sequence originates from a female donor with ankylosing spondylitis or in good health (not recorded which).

The DNA for the CDR3 is TGTGCCAGCAGCTTTTCCGGGGGCGGATACACTGAAGCTTTCTTT. Its translation is CASSFSGGGYTEAFF. The chain uses TRBV7-2 and TRBJ1-1, with D maybe TRBD1 (6 bases). This CDR3 spans 15 amino acids. V was cut by 3 bases and J by 3 bases, with 14 bases left in between. Per the germline V gene, CDR1 is SGHTA and CDR2 is FQGNSA. Based on the CDR3 plus reference TRBV7-2 and TRBJ1-1, the full variable domain is GAGVSQSPSNKVTEKGKDVELRCDPISGHTALYWYRQSLGQGLEFLIYFQGNSAPDKSGLPSDRFSAERTGGSVSTLTIQRTQQEDSAVYLCASSFSGGGYTEAFFGQGTRLTVV.